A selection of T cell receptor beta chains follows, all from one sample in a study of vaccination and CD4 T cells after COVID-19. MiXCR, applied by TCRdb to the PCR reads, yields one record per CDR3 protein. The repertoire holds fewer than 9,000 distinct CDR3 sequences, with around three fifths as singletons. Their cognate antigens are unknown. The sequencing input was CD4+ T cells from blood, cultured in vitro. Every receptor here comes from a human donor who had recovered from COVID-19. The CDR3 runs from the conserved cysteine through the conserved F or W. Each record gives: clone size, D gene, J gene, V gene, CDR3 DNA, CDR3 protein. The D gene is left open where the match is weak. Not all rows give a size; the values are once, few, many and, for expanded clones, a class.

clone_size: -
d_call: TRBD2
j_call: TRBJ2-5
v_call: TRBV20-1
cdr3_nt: TGCAGTGTTAAATTGGCGGGAGGGCCCTCGGAGACCCAGTACTTC
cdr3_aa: CSVKLAGGPSETQYF

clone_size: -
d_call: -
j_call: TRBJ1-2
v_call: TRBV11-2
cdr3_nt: TGTGCCAGCAGCTTAGTTCCGATGAACTATGGCTACACCTTC
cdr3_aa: CASSLVPMNYGYTF

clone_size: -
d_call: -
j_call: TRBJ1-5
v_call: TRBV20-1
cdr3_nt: TGCAGTGCTAGAACCCAGGCGGGTCAGCCCCAGCATTTT
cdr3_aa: CSARTQAGQPQHF

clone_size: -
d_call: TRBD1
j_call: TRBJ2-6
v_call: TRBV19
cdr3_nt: TGTGCCAGCAGACGGGACAGGCCGTCTTCACTCTCTGGGGCCAACGTCCTGACTTTC
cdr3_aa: CASRRDRPSSLSGANVLTF

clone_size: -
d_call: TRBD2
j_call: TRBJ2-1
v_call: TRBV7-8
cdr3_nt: TGTGCCAGCAGCTTAGGGAGCGGGGGGGCCCCTGGTGAGCAGTTCTTC
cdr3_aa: CASSLGSGGAPGEQFF

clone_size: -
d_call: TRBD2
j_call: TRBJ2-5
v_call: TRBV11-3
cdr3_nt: TGTGCCAGCAGCCCCCGGGGGGTCCAAGAGACCCAGTACTTC
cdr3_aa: CASSPRGVQETQYF

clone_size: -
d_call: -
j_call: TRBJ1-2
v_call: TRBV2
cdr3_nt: TGTGCCAGCAGACAGGAGACCTCTGATGGCTACACCTTC
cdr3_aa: CASRQETSDGYTF

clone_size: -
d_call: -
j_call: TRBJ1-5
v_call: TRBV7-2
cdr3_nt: TGTGCCAGCTCGGGGGCGATCAATCAGCCCCAGCATTTT
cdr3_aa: CASSGAINQPQHF

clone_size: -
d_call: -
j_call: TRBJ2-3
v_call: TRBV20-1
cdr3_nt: TGCAGTGCTAGAACTGTAACGGGCACAGATACGCAGTATTTT
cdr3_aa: CSARTVTGTDTQYF

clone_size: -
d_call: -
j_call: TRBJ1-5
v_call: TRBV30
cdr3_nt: TGTGCCTGGGCAGGACAGCATAATCAGCCCCAGCATTTT
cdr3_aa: CAWAGQHNQPQHF

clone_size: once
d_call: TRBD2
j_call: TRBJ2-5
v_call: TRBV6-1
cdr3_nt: TGTGCCAGCACCCTTAGCGGGAGGGCCCGGGAGACCCAGTACTTC
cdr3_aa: CASTLSGRARETQYF

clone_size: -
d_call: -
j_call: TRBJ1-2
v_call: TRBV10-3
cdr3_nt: TGTGCCATCAGGGATGGGGGCCTAGGGGGATATGGCTACACCTTC
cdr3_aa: CAIRDGGLGGYGYTF

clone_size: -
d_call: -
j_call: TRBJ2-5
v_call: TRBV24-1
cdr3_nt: TGTGCCACCAGTGATGGGGGACTCCCGGAGGAGACCCAGTACTTC
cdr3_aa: CATSDGGLPEETQYF

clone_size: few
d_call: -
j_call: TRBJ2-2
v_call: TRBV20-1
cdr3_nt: TGCAGTGCTGCCGGGACGGCTAACACCGGGGAGCTGTTTTTT
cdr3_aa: CSAAGTANTGELFF

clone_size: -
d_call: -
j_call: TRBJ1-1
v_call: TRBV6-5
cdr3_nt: TGTGCCAGCAGTTACGGTTACGGGGAGGGGACTGAAGCTTTCTTT
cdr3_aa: CASSYGYGEGTEAFF

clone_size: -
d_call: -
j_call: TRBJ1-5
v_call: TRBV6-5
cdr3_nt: TGTGCCAGCAGTTACGGGCAGGGTTTTCAGCCCCAGCATTTT
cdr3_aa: CASSYGQGFQPQHF

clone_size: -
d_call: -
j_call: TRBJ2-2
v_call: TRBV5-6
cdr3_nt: TGTGCCAGCAGCTTTAATTGGGCATCCGGGGAGCTGTTTTTT
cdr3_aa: CASSFNWASGELFF

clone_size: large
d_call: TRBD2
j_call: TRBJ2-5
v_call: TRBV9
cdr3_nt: TGTGCCAGCAGTCGGGGGGTGGAAGAGACCCAGTACTTC
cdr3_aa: CASSRGVEETQYF

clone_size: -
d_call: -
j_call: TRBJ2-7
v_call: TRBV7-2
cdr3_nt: TGTGCCAGCAGCTTTGCAGGGACCCTCCAGCAGTACTTC
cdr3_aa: CASSFAGTLQQYF

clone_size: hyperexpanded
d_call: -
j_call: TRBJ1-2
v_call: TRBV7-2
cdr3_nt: TGTGCCAGCAGCTTCCGGGACAAGGAGGGCTACACCTTC
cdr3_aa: CASSFRDKEGYTF

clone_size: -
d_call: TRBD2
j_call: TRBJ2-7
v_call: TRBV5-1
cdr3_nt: TGCGCCAGCAGCTCCCAGACTAGCGGGGGGGCCGCCGTATACGAGCAGTACTTC
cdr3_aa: CASSSQTSGGAAVYEQYF

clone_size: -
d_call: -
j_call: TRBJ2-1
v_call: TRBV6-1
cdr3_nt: TGTGCCAGCATGCCTGGGTCCCTTACCTACAATGAGCAGTTCTTC
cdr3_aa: CASMPGSLTYNEQFF

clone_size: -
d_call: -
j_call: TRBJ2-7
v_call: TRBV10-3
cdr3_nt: TGTGCCATCAGTGGTAGTGGTAGGGGTCAGGACGAGCAGTACTTC
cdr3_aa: CAISGSGRGQDEQYF

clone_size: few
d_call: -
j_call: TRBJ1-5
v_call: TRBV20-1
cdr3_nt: TGCAGTGCTAGGGAAGGGGGGAATCAGCCCCAGCATTTT
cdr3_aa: CSAREGGNQPQHF

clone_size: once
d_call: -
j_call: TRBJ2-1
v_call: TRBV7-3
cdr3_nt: TGTGCCAGCAGCTCGACCCGCGCGGGGATGAATGAGCAGTTCTTC
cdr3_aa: CASSSTRAGMNEQFF

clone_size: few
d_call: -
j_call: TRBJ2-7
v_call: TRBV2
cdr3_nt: TGTGCCAGCAGCCGACAGAGACCTCCCTACGAGCAGTACTTC
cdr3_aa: CASSRQRPPYEQYF

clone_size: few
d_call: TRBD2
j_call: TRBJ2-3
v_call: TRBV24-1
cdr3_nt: TGTGCCACCAGTGAGCCCCGACTAGCGGGAGGGATCACAGATACGCAGTATTTT
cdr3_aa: CATSEPRLAGGITDTQYF

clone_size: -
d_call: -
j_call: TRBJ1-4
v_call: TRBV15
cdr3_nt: TGTGCCACCAGCAGAGATACAAGGAGCACCTATCATTTT
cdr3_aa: CATSRDTRSTYHF

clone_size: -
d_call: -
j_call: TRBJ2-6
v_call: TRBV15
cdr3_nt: TGTGCCACCAGCAGCTACTCTGGGGCCAACGTCCTGACTTTC
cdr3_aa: CATSSYSGANVLTF

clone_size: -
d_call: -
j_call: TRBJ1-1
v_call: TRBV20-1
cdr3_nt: TGCAGTGCTAGACCCGGGTTTGACACTGAAGCTTTCTTT
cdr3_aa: CSARPGFDTEAFF

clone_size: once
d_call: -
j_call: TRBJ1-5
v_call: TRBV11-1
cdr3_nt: TGTGCCAGCAGCTTACAGGAGGATCAGCCCCAGCATTTT
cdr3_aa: CASSLQEDQPQHF

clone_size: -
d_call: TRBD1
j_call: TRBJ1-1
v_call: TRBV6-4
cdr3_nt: TGTGCCAGCAGCACAACAGGGGGCTATACCAAGGGCACTGAAGCTTTCTTT
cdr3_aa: CASSTTGGYTKGTEAFF

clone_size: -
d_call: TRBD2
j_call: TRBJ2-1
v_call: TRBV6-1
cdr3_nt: TGTGCCAGCAGGACGACTAGCGGGGGTACCTACAATGAGCAGTTCTTC
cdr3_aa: CASRTTSGGTYNEQFF

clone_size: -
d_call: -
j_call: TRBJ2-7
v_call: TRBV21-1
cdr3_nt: TGTGCCAGCAGCAAAGTAAGGAGGGCTTCATCCTACGAGCAGTACTTC
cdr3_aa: CASSKVRRASSYEQYF

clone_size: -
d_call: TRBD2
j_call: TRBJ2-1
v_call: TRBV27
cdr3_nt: TGTGCCAGCAGGCGGGGAGCGGGGAATGAGCAGTTCTTC
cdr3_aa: CASRRGAGNEQFF

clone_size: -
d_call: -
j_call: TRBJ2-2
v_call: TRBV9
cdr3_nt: TGTGCCAGCAGCAGAGCAGACGGGACACCACCATTGGGCGGGGAGCTGTTTTTT
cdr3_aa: CASSRADGTPPLGGELFF

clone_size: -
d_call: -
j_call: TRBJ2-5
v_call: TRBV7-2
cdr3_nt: TGTGCCAGCAGCTTAGCAAGCGGAACCCTGCAAGAGACCCAGTACTTC
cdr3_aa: CASSLASGTLQETQYF

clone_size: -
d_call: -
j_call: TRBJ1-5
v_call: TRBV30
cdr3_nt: TGTGCCTGGAGTGTGGGGACGACCCTCAGGCAGCCCCAGCATTTT
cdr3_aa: CAWSVGTTLRQPQHF

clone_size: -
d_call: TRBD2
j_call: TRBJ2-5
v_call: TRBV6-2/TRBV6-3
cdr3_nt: TGTGCCAGCAGGCTAGCGGCAAAGTTGGCCCAGTACTTC
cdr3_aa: CASRLAAKLAQYF

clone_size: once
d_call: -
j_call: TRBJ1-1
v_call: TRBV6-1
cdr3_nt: TGTGCCAGCTATTGGGACACCTCAGGGGACACTGAAGCTTTCTTT
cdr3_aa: CASYWDTSGDTEAFF

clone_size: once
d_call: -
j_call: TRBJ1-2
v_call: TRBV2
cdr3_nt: TGTGCCAGCAGTGATTTGGGCAGGTACTATGGCTACACCTTC
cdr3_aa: CASSDLGRYYGYTF

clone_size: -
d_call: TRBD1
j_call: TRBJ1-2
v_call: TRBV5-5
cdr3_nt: TGTGCCAGCAGCGGAGGACAGGGAGGTGGCTACACCTTC
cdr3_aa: CASSGGQGGGYTF

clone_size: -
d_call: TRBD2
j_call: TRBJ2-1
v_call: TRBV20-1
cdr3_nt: TGCAGTGCTAGGGGACTAGCGGGATACTACAATGAGCAGTTCTTC
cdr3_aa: CSARGLAGYYNEQFF

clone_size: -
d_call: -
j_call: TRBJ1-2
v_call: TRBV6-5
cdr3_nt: TGTGCCAGCAGTTCACAGGGATCGGTTGGCTACACCTTC
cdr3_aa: CASSSQGSVGYTF

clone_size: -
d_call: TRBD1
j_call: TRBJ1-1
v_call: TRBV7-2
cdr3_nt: TGTGCCAGCAGCTTTAAGGGGACAGCAGACACTGAAGCTTTCTTT
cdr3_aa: CASSFKGTADTEAFF

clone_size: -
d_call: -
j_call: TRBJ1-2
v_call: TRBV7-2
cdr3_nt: TGTGCCAGCAGCTTAGGCACAGGGAAGAGTAGCTACACCTTC
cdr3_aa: CASSLGTGKSSYTF

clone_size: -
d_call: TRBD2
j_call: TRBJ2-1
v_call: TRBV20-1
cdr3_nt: TGCAGTGCCAAGACTAGCGGACAGTACAATGAGCAGTTCTTC
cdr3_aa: CSAKTSGQYNEQFF

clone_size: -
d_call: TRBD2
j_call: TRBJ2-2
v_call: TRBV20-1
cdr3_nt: TGCAGTGCATATCGGACTAGCTTCCCCCGGGAGCTGTTTTTT
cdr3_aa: CSAYRTSFPRELFF

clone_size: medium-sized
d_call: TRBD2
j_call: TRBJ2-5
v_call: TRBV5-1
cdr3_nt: TGCGCCAGCAGCTTCGTCAGCGGGACTAGTGAAGAGACCCAGTACTTC
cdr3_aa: CASSFVSGTSEETQYF

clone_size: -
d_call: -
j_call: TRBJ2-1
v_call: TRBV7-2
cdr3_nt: TGTGCCAGCAGCCGGGACTGGAATGAGCAGTTCTTC
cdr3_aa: CASSRDWNEQFF

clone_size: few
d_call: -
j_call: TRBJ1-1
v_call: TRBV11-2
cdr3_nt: TGTGCCAGCAGCTTCGGAGGGATGGGTACTGAAGCTTTCTTT
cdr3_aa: CASSFGGMGTEAFF

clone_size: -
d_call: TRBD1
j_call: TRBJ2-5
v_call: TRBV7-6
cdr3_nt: TGTGCCAGCAGCTTAGGTTACAGGGGTTCAGAGACCCAGTACTTC
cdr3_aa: CASSLGYRGSETQYF

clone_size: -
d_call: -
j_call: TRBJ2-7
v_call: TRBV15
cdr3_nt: TGTGCCACCAGCAGGGACAGCACCTACGAGCAGTACTTC
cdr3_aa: CATSRDSTYEQYF

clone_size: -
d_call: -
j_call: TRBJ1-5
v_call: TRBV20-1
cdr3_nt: TGCAGTGCTAGGGCGGGGAGTCAGCCCCAGCATTTT
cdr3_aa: CSARAGSQPQHF

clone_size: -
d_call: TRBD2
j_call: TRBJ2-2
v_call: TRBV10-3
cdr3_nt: TGTGCCATCAGTGAGTCCCTCCTTAGCGGGAGATACGGCGGGGAGCTGTTTTTT
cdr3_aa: CAISESLLSGRYGGELFF

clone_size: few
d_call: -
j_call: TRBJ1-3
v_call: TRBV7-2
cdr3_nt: TGTGCCAGCAGCCCACGGGGGGGGGCTGGAAACACCATATATTTT
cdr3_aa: CASSPRGGAGNTIYF